This record concerns one T cell receptor (beta chain) sequence. Data came from immunoSEQ multiplex PCR; TCRdb stores just in-frame clones and leaves some out. The table includes about 960,000 clones, over 60% detected once. This sample is drawn from a study of shared clonotypes between healthy human individuals. Into CD45RA+ naive and CD45RA-negative memory subsets, the CD4+ cells were split. This TCR derives from a man between 18 and 29 years old in good health. Sequencing was performed on memory CD4+ T cells sorted from blood. Subset: CD45RA-negative fraction.

CDR3 sequence (DNA): TGTGCCAGCAGTCCCCGGGACCGGACCCAGCCCCAGCATTTT. Translating it yields CASSPRDRTQPQHF. The chain couples TRBV27 to TRBJ1-5; D possibly corresponds to TRBD1 (5 bases). This CDR3 contains 14 residues. Germline V gene lookup returns CDR1 MNHEY and CDR2 SMNVEV (reference sequence). V was pared by 5 bases and J by 7 bases, with 15 bases between.